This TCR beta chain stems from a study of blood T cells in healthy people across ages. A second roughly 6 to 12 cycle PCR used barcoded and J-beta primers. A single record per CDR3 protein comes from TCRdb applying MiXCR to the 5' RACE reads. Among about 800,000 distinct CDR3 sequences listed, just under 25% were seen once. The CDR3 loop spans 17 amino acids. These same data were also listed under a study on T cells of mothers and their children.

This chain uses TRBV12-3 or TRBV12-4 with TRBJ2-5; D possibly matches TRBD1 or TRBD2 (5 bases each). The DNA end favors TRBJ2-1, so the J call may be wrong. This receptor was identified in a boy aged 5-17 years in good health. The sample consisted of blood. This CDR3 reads CASSWGSGGPTINEQFF. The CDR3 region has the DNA TGTGCCAGCAGTTGGGGGAGTGGGGGACCGACGATCAATGAGCAGTTCTTC.